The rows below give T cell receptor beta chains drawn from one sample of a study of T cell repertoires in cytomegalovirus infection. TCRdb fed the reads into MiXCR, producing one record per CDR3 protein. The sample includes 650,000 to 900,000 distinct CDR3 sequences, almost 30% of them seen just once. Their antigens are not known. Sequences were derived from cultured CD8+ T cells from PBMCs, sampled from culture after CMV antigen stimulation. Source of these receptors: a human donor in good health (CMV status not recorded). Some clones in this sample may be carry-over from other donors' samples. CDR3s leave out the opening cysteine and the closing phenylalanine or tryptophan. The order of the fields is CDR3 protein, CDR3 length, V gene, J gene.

CDR3 protein: ASSFLAGGNLGSYNEQF; CDR3 length: 17; V gene: TRBV7-6; J gene: TRBJ2-1
CDR3 protein: ASSLAPTEAF; CDR3 length: 10; V gene: TRBV5-5; J gene: TRBJ1-1
CDR3 protein: ASSSKVRRLMNTEAF; CDR3 length: 15; V gene: TRBV28; J gene: TRBJ1-1
CDR3 protein: ANSTGQLHGYT; CDR3 length: 11; V gene: TRBV27; J gene: TRBJ1-2
CDR3 protein: ASMGHSPPQH; CDR3 length: 10; V gene: TRBV2; J gene: TRBJ1-5
CDR3 protein: ASVIYNEQF; CDR3 length: 9; V gene: TRBV2; J gene: TRBJ2-1
CDR3 protein: ATSRDPLRGADGEQF; CDR3 length: 15; V gene: TRBV15; J gene: TRBJ2-1
CDR3 protein: ASSSGDRAYNEQF; CDR3 length: 13; V gene: TRBV27; J gene: TRBJ2-1
CDR3 protein: SARGPGYYEQY; CDR3 length: 11; V gene: TRBV20-1; J gene: TRBJ2-7
CDR3 protein: SARDRTGTEAF; CDR3 length: 11; V gene: TRBV20-1; J gene: TRBJ1-1
CDR3 protein: ASSLTGYTGELF; CDR3 length: 12; V gene: TRBV12-3/TRBV12-4; J gene: TRBJ2-2
CDR3 protein: ASSPRGEVGLAEKLF; CDR3 length: 15; V gene: TRBV6-6; J gene: TRBJ1-4
CDR3 protein: ASSLVPVGATSTDTQY; CDR3 length: 16; V gene: TRBV7-6; J gene: TRBJ2-3
CDR3 protein: ASSLGSGQGETQY; CDR3 length: 13; V gene: TRBV12-3/TRBV12-4; J gene: TRBJ2-5
CDR3 protein: ASSPGTVEKLF; CDR3 length: 11; V gene: TRBV7-9; J gene: TRBJ1-4
CDR3 protein: ASSTKGAGDNQPQH; CDR3 length: 14; V gene: TRBV5-8; J gene: TRBJ1-5
CDR3 protein: ASKLLDRGTNSYT; CDR3 length: 13; V gene: TRBV19; J gene: TRBJ1-2
CDR3 protein: ASSQVWSGANVLT; CDR3 length: 13; V gene: TRBV4-3; J gene: TRBJ2-6
CDR3 protein: ANRRQLDTEAF; CDR3 length: 11; V gene: TRBV19; J gene: TRBJ1-1
CDR3 protein: ASSLQRGGRGTQY; CDR3 length: 13; V gene: TRBV27; J gene: TRBJ2-5
CDR3 protein: ASERDATEAF; CDR3 length: 10; V gene: TRBV6-2/TRBV6-3; J gene: TRBJ1-1
CDR3 protein: ASSLGQGLTDTQY; CDR3 length: 13; V gene: TRBV12-3/TRBV12-4; J gene: TRBJ2-3
CDR3 protein: ASGGRPNTEAF; CDR3 length: 11; V gene: TRBV7-9; J gene: TRBJ1-1
CDR3 protein: ASSSRDFSYNEQF; CDR3 length: 13; V gene: TRBV11-3; J gene: TRBJ2-1
CDR3 protein: ASLQGAIHGYT; CDR3 length: 11; V gene: TRBV6-8; J gene: TRBJ1-2
CDR3 protein: ASSSSGQGHTEAF; CDR3 length: 13; V gene: TRBV7-4; J gene: TRBJ1-1
CDR3 protein: ARPSQGELF; CDR3 length: 9; V gene: TRBV27; J gene: TRBJ2-2
CDR3 protein: ASSLGSRGMGTEAF; CDR3 length: 14; V gene: TRBV7-8; J gene: TRBJ1-1
CDR3 protein: ATSRGGDNQPQH; CDR3 length: 12; V gene: TRBV24-1; J gene: TRBJ1-5
CDR3 protein: ASSIQGAYSEDTQY; CDR3 length: 14; V gene: TRBV19; J gene: TRBJ2-3
CDR3 protein: AISESAADEAF; CDR3 length: 11; V gene: TRBV10-3; J gene: TRBJ1-1
CDR3 protein: ASSFWGRRVDTQY; CDR3 length: 13; V gene: TRBV7-2; J gene: TRBJ2-3
CDR3 protein: ASSGHGPYNEQF; CDR3 length: 12; V gene: TRBV12-3/TRBV12-4; J gene: TRBJ2-1
CDR3 protein: ASTGTSGGYT; CDR3 length: 10; V gene: TRBV25-1; J gene: TRBJ1-2
CDR3 protein: ASSYNLGGQVNTEAF; CDR3 length: 15; V gene: TRBV6-5; J gene: TRBJ1-1
CDR3 protein: ASSLATGADRRYTGELF; CDR3 length: 17; V gene: TRBV12-3/TRBV12-4; J gene: TRBJ2-2
CDR3 protein: ASSLAISGAIKNIQY; CDR3 length: 15; V gene: TRBV7-8; J gene: TRBJ2-4
CDR3 protein: ASSQTSGGWQETQY; CDR3 length: 14; V gene: TRBV6-5; J gene: TRBJ2-5
CDR3 protein: ASSLLGTGGSYEQY; CDR3 length: 14; V gene: TRBV7-2; J gene: TRBJ2-7
CDR3 protein: ASSERGISNQPQH; CDR3 length: 13; V gene: TRBV10-2; J gene: TRBJ1-5
CDR3 protein: ASSSWTRGQETQY; CDR3 length: 13; V gene: TRBV7-6; J gene: TRBJ2-5
CDR3 protein: ASSPGDSSYEQY; CDR3 length: 12; V gene: TRBV4-1; J gene: TRBJ2-7
CDR3 protein: ASSVGGQTEAF; CDR3 length: 11; V gene: TRBV27; J gene: TRBJ1-1
CDR3 protein: ASTISGANVLT; CDR3 length: 11; V gene: TRBV19; J gene: TRBJ2-6
CDR3 protein: ASGVQGSTIDGYT; CDR3 length: 13; V gene: TRBV19; J gene: TRBJ1-2
CDR3 protein: ASSPEDREGPGYGYT; CDR3 length: 15; V gene: TRBV9; J gene: TRBJ1-2
CDR3 protein: ASSLGSKNIQY; CDR3 length: 11; V gene: TRBV27; J gene: TRBJ2-4
CDR3 protein: ASSLNRGNGYT; CDR3 length: 11; V gene: TRBV7-2; J gene: TRBJ1-2
CDR3 protein: ASSFDFSNTGELF; CDR3 length: 13; V gene: TRBV7-8; J gene: TRBJ2-2
CDR3 protein: ASSLEYPGAGEQF; CDR3 length: 13; V gene: TRBV27; J gene: TRBJ2-1
CDR3 protein: ASSSSPRLAGGPVDTGELF; CDR3 length: 19; V gene: TRBV7-8; J gene: TRBJ2-2
CDR3 protein: ASSPGPLRDGYT; CDR3 length: 12; V gene: TRBV7-2; J gene: TRBJ1-2
CDR3 protein: ASSYQRGQETQY; CDR3 length: 12; V gene: TRBV6-6; J gene: TRBJ2-5
CDR3 protein: ASSQAWTGAQPQH; CDR3 length: 13; V gene: TRBV4-1; J gene: TRBJ1-5
CDR3 protein: ASSYALAGGRLDTQY; CDR3 length: 15; V gene: TRBV6-5; J gene: TRBJ2-3
CDR3 protein: ASSLDPGFSYNEQF; CDR3 length: 14; V gene: TRBV7-7; J gene: TRBJ2-1
CDR3 protein: ASSRRGYGYEQY; CDR3 length: 12; V gene: TRBV10-2; J gene: TRBJ2-7
CDR3 protein: ASSSPVESRTEAF; CDR3 length: 13; V gene: TRBV7-9; J gene: TRBJ1-1
CDR3 protein: SARNRDRYRPQH; CDR3 length: 12; V gene: TRBV20-1; J gene: TRBJ1-5